This T cell receptor (beta chain) was captured by sequencing in a study of cytomegalovirus exposure and HLA in healthy donors. Study as a whole: Early released data had tens of millions of unique TCRs, all coming from HLA-typed donors. Genotyping of some 390 donors showed that over 80% belonged to the Caucasian-associated ancestry cluster. The study's findings and limits: A later analysis linked a missense DCLRE1C variant to TCR beta V- and J-gene trimming.

There are 15 residues in the CDR3. CDR1 MDHEN and CDR2 SYDVKM come from the germline V gene. V was pared by 5 bases and J by 2 bases, with 15 bases between. On this clone: Its antigen is undetermined.

Both 60 Vbeta primers and 13 Jbeta primers went into the PCR. As handled by the study authors: It was a later analysis that counted about 80 million unique TCR beta chains, of which around 11 million were shared. Measured with immunoSEQ multiplex PCR; TCRdb has only the in-frame clones, and not every one. Clone size and the V and J calls come from that table; the DNA yielded D and trimming. The repertoire holds 150,000 or so clones, 60% to 80% seen once, with around 1% in the top ten. Sequenced input: PBMCs. The receptor was derived from a woman aged 45 to 65 in good health and CMV-seropositive. The chain links TRBV28 to TRBJ1-1; perhaps TRBD1 as D (5 bases). This CDR3 is CASSPWGRGNTEAFF. As DNA, the CDR3 is TGTGCCAGCAGTCCCTGGGGCAGAGGTAACACTGAAGCTTTCTTT.